A selection of T cell receptor beta chains follows, all from one sample in a study of cytomegalovirus exposure and HLA in healthy donors. The method was immunoSEQ multiplex PCR; TCRdb's version includes in-frame clones alone and lacks a portion of them. The sample records 150,000 to 200,000 clones, 82% being singletons. The sample consisted of PBMCs. These receptors all come from a girl aged 10 to 17 in good health and CMV-seropositive. Each CDR3 is given with its conserved first and last residue. Fields, in order: D gene, J gene, V gene, clone size, CDR3 protein, CDR3 DNA. D genes are given only for firm matches. Expanded clones get a size class; other rows say once, few or many, or leave the size out.

d_gene: .
j_gene: TRBJ2-7
v_gene: TRBV7-9
abundance: .
CDR3aa: CSNGEGYEQYF
CDR3nt: TGTTCCAACGGTGAGGGCTACGAGCAGTACTTC

d_gene: TRBD1
j_gene: TRBJ1-1
v_gene: TRBV7-6
abundance: .
CDR3aa: CASSAGTGPNTEAFF
CDR3nt: TGTGCCAGCAGCGCAGGGACAGGGCCGAACACTGAAGCTTTCTTT

d_gene: .
j_gene: TRBJ2-5
v_gene: TRBV9
abundance: .
CDR3aa: CASSTQGLVQETQYF
CDR3nt: TGTGCCAGCAGCACTCAAGGACTGGTACAAGAGACCCAGTACTTC

d_gene: .
j_gene: TRBJ1-5
v_gene: TRBV7-9
abundance: .
CDR3aa: CASSFNGDSNQPQHF
CDR3nt: TGTGCCAGCAGCTTTAACGGAGATAGCAATCAGCCCCAGCATTTT

d_gene: TRBD1
j_gene: TRBJ1-2
v_gene: TRBV15
abundance: .
CDR3aa: CATSRRADRVYGYTF
CDR3nt: TGTGCCACCAGCAGACGAGCGGACAGGGTCTATGGCTACACCTTC

d_gene: .
j_gene: TRBJ1-3
v_gene: TRBV5-6
abundance: .
CDR3aa: CASSFATVAGNTIYF
CDR3nt: TGTGCCAGCAGCTTCGCAACGGTCGCCGGAAACACCATATATTTT

d_gene: TRBD1
j_gene: TRBJ1-1
v_gene: TRBV18
abundance: few
CDR3aa: CASSPQRVHGQGYSEAFF
CDR3nt: TGTGCCAGCTCACCACAGAGAGTTCACGGACAGGGGTACTCTGAAGCTTTCTTT

d_gene: .
j_gene: TRBJ1-5
v_gene: TRBV21-1
abundance: .
CDR3aa: CASSTPGTGISNQPQHF
CDR3nt: TGTGCCAGCAGCACTCCCGGGACAGGGATTAGCAATCAGCCCCAGCATTTT

d_gene: .
j_gene: TRBJ2-7
v_gene: TRBV5-8
abundance: few
CDR3aa: CASSFLGQGREQYF
CDR3nt: TGTGCCAGCAGCTTTCTGGGTCAGGGTCGGGAGCAGTACTTC

d_gene: .
j_gene: TRBJ1-1
v_gene: TRBV7-6
abundance: .
CDR3aa: CASSLGVGGLNTEAFF
CDR3nt: TGTGCCAGCAGCTTAGGCGTCGGCGGATTGAACACTGAAGCTTTCTTT

d_gene: TRBD2
j_gene: TRBJ2-7
v_gene: TRBV5-1
abundance: .
CDR3aa: CASSLDPGTSGVQYF
CDR3nt: TGCGCCAGCAGCTTGGATCCCGGGACTAGCGGGGTGCAGTACTTC

d_gene: TRBD1
j_gene: TRBJ2-7
v_gene: TRBV5-5
abundance: once
CDR3aa: CASSWGIDRGYEQYF
CDR3nt: TGTGCCAGCAGCTGGGGAATAGACAGGGGCTACGAGCAGTACTTC

d_gene: TRBD1
j_gene: TRBJ1-2
v_gene: TRBV19
abundance: .
CDR3aa: CASSIGRGLTGYTF
CDR3nt: TGTGCCAGTAGTATAGGGAGGGGGCTTACCGGCTACACCTTC

d_gene: .
j_gene: TRBJ2-1
v_gene: TRBV28
abundance: once
CDR3aa: CASSLPRANPGRMVDEQFF
CDR3nt: TGTGCCAGCAGCCTTCCACGCGCGAACCCAGGGAGGATGGTCGATGAGCAGTTCTTC

d_gene: .
j_gene: TRBJ2-1
v_gene: TRBV7-2
abundance: .
CDR3aa: CASSHGLYNEQFF
CDR3nt: TGTGCCAGCAGCCATGGACTGTACAATGAGCAGTTCTTC

d_gene: TRBD2
j_gene: TRBJ2-4
v_gene: TRBV2
abundance: .
CDR3aa: CASMGTSGTLAKNIQYF
CDR3nt: TGTGCCAGCATGGGGACTAGCGGTACCCTAGCCAAAAACATTCAGTACTTC

d_gene: TRBD2
j_gene: TRBJ2-5
v_gene: TRBV4-1
abundance: .
CDR3aa: CASSHQAGGTQETQYF
CDR3nt: TGCGCCAGCAGCCATCAAGCGGGAGGGACTCAAGAGACCCAGTACTTC

d_gene: TRBD1
j_gene: TRBJ2-5
v_gene: TRBV11-2
abundance: .
CDR3aa: CASSSHRTGGSQETQYF
CDR3nt: TGTGCCAGCAGCTCACACCGTACAGGGGGCTCCCAAGAGACCCAGTACTTC

d_gene: .
j_gene: TRBJ1-1
v_gene: TRBV18
abundance: .
CDR3aa: CASSPLGLVEAFF
CDR3nt: TGTGCCAGCTCACCACTAGGACTGGTTGAAGCTTTCTTT

d_gene: .
j_gene: TRBJ1-4
v_gene: TRBV28
abundance: once
CDR3aa: CASSLPRTGWGKLFF
CDR3nt: TGTGCCAGCAGTTTACCCCGGACTGGCTGGGGAAAACTGTTTTTT

d_gene: .
j_gene: TRBJ2-2
v_gene: TRBV29-1
abundance: .
CDR3aa: CSVEDGAAGELFF
CDR3nt: TGCAGCGTTGAGGATGGGGCGGCCGGGGAGCTGTTTTTT

d_gene: .
j_gene: TRBJ2-1
v_gene: TRBV2
abundance: .
CDR3aa: CASSVPRDSDDNEQFF
CDR3nt: TGTGCCAGCAGTGTTCCGAGGGACTCGGATGACAATGAGCAGTTCTTC

d_gene: .
j_gene: TRBJ1-1
v_gene: TRBV30
abundance: .
CDR3aa: CALQEMNTEAFF
CDR3nt: TGTGCCTTACAGGAGATGAACACTGAAGCTTTCTTT

d_gene: .
j_gene: TRBJ2-1
v_gene: TRBV9
abundance: .
CDR3aa: CASSVRDNEQFF
CDR3nt: TGTGCCAGCAGCGTACGAGACAATGAGCAGTTCTTC

d_gene: .
j_gene: TRBJ2-5
v_gene: TRBV11-2
abundance: .
CDR3aa: CASSPSYSRETQYF
CDR3nt: TGTGCCAGCAGCCCCAGTTATTCGAGGGAGACCCAGTACTTC

d_gene: TRBD1
j_gene: TRBJ1-1
v_gene: TRBV19
abundance: .
CDR3aa: CASSAEDRLITEAFF
CDR3nt: TGTGCCAGTAGTGCCGAGGACAGGTTAATCACTGAAGCTTTCTTT

d_gene: TRBD1
j_gene: TRBJ2-4
v_gene: TRBV19
abundance: .
CDR3aa: CASSGTGSNIQYF
CDR3nt: TGTGCCAGTTCCGGGACAGGGTCGAACATTCAGTACTTC

d_gene: TRBD2
j_gene: TRBJ2-3
v_gene: TRBV30
abundance: once
CDR3aa: CAWIIAGASTDTQYF
CDR3nt: TGTGCCTGGATAATAGCGGGGGCGAGCACAGATACGCAGTATTTT

d_gene: TRBD1
j_gene: TRBJ1-5
v_gene: TRBV10-3
abundance: .
CDR3aa: CAISAGTGLNQPQHF
CDR3nt: TGTGCCATCAGCGCCGGGACAGGGCTCAATCAGCCCCAGCATTTT

d_gene: TRBD2
j_gene: TRBJ2-7
v_gene: TRBV27
abundance: .
CDR3aa: CASSFGRGAYEQYF
CDR3nt: TGTGCCAGCAGTTTCGGGCGGGGGGCCTACGAGCAGTACTTC

d_gene: .
j_gene: TRBJ2-7
v_gene: TRBV5-8
abundance: .
CDR3aa: CASSLGRAYEQYF
CDR3nt: TGTGCCAGCAGCTTGGGGCGGGCCTACGAGCAGTACTTC

d_gene: TRBD1
j_gene: TRBJ1-1
v_gene: TRBV6-1
abundance: .
CDR3aa: CASTRGDREITEAFF
CDR3nt: TGTGCCAGCACAAGAGGTGACAGGGAAATCACTGAAGCTTTCTTT

d_gene: .
j_gene: TRBJ2-3
v_gene: TRBV5-1
abundance: .
CDR3aa: CASSLGRETQYF
CDR3nt: TGCGCCAGCAGCTTGGGGAGGGAAACGCAGTATTTT

d_gene: TRBD2
j_gene: TRBJ2-1
v_gene: TRBV6-6
abundance: .
CDR3aa: CASSLRGEGLNEQFF
CDR3nt: TGTGCCAGCAGCCTTCGCGGGGAGGGCCTGAATGAGCAGTTCTTC

d_gene: TRBD1
j_gene: TRBJ1-4
v_gene: TRBV30
abundance: .
CDR3aa: CAWDQQGAGEKLFF
CDR3nt: TGTGCCTGGGATCAACAGGGGGCGGGCGAAAAACTGTTTTTT

d_gene: .
j_gene: TRBJ2-7
v_gene: TRBV2
abundance: .
CDR3aa: CASNRQREVAYEQYF
CDR3nt: TGTGCCAGCAATCGCCAGAGGGAGGTTGCGTACGAGCAGTACTTC

d_gene: .
j_gene: TRBJ2-3
v_gene: TRBV5-1
abundance: .
CDR3aa: CASSFGIGSDTQYF
CDR3nt: TGCGCCAGCAGCTTCGGGATTGGCTCAGATACGCAGTATTTT

d_gene: .
j_gene: TRBJ2-7
v_gene: TRBV20-1
abundance: few
CDR3aa: CSVTDRYEQYF
CDR3nt: TGCAGTGTGACAGACCGCTACGAGCAGTACTTC

d_gene: TRBD1
j_gene: TRBJ1-1
v_gene: TRBV28
abundance: .
CDR3aa: CASSSRGRLTEAFF
CDR3nt: TGTGCCAGCAGTTCAAGGGGGCGATTGACTGAAGCTTTCTTT

d_gene: .
j_gene: TRBJ1-2
v_gene: TRBV15
abundance: .
CDR3aa: CATSRDLQSLFYGYTF
CDR3nt: TGTGCCACCAGCAGAGATCTCCAGTCGCTCTTCTATGGCTACACCTTC

d_gene: TRBD2
j_gene: TRBJ2-1
v_gene: TRBV6-4
abundance: once
CDR3aa: CASSDWASGGGEQFF
CDR3nt: TGTGCCAGCAGTGATTGGGCTAGCGGGGGTGGTGAGCAGTTCTTC

d_gene: TRBD1
j_gene: TRBJ1-1
v_gene: TRBV29-1
abundance: .
CDR3aa: CSVEPGGWAFF
CDR3nt: TGCAGCGTTGAACCAGGGGGCTGGGCTTTCTTT

d_gene: .
j_gene: TRBJ2-2
v_gene: TRBV28
abundance: .
CDR3aa: CASSPTGGPTNTGELFF
CDR3nt: TGTGCCAGCAGCCCAACCGGGGGACCAACCAACACCGGGGAGCTGTTTTTT

d_gene: .
j_gene: TRBJ2-7
v_gene: TRBV18
abundance: .
CDR3aa: CASSPTASYEQYF
CDR3nt: TGTGCCAGCTCCCCGACAGCCTCCTACGAGCAGTACTTC

d_gene: .
j_gene: TRBJ1-2
v_gene: TRBV9
abundance: .
CDR3aa: CASSRGGTAGYTF
CDR3nt: TGTGCCAGCAGCCGCGGGGGAACCGCTGGCTACACCTTC

d_gene: .
j_gene: TRBJ2-7
v_gene: TRBV27
abundance: .
CDR3aa: CASSLSGGVSYEQYF
CDR3nt: TGTGCCAGCAGTTTATCTGGCGGAGTCTCCTACGAGCAGTACTTC

d_gene: TRBD2
j_gene: TRBJ2-1
v_gene: TRBV28
abundance: .
CDR3aa: CASSLRLLAVRYNEQFF
CDR3nt: TGTGCCAGCAGTTTAAGGTTGCTAGCGGTACGATACAATGAGCAGTTCTTC

d_gene: TRBD1
j_gene: TRBJ1-2
v_gene: TRBV25-1
abundance: .
CDR3aa: CASSVTGEGYTF
CDR3nt: TGTGCCAGCAGTGTGACAGGGGAAGGCTACACCTTC

d_gene: .
j_gene: TRBJ2-7
v_gene: TRBV4-1
abundance: .
CDR3aa: CASSQNRLLGSYEQYF
CDR3nt: TGCGCCAGCAGCCAGAACAGGCTACTCGGTTCCTACGAGCAGTACTTC